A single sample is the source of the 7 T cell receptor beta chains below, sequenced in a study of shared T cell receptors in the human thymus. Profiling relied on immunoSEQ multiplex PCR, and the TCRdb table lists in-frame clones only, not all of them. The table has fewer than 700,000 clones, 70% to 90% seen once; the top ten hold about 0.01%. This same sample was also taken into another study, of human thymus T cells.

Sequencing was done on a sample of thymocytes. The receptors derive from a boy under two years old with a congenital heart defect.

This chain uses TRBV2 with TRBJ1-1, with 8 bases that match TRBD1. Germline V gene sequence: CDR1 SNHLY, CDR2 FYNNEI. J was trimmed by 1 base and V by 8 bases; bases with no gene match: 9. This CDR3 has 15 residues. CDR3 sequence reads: CASHLPGQANTEAFF. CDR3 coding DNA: TGTGCCAGCCACCTCCCGGGACAGGCGAACACTGAAGCTTTCTTT.

CDR3 DNA sequence: TGTGCCACCGAGCTACTAGCCAAGCGGGATGAGCAGTTCTTC. Translation: CATELLAKRDEQFF. The J gene is TRBJ2-1, the V gene TRBV28; perhaps TRBD2 as D (6 bases). The ends were cut back, 10 bases at V and 8 bases at J, with 21 bases in the middle. CDR1 MDHEN and CDR2 SYDVKM come from the germline V gene. The CDR3 extends over 14 amino acids. Supplemented by reference TRBV28 and TRBJ2-1, the full variable domain reads DVKVTQSSRYLVKRTGEKVFLECVQDMDHENMFWYRQDPGLGLRLIYFSYDVKMKEKGDIPEGYSVSREKKERFSLILESASTNQTSMYLCATELLAKRDEQFFGPGTRLTVL.

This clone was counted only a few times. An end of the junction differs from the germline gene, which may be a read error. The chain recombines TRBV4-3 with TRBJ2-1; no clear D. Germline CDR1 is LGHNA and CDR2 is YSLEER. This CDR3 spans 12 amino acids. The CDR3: CASSPAARVILF. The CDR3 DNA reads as TGCGCCAGCAGCCCCGCGGCCCGTGTGATCCTCTTC.

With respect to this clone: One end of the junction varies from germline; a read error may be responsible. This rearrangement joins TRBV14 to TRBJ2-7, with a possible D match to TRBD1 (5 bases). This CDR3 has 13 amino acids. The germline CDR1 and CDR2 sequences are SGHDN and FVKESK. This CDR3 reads CASSQGKGRVFGF. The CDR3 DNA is TGTGCCAGCAGCCAAGGGAAAGGCAGGGTCTTCGGCTTC.

CDR3 coding DNA: TGTGCCAGCAGCCAGGCTACGGGGGAGGCGTATGGCTACACCTTC. Residues: CASSQATGEAYGYTF. This chain connects TRBV4-2 to TRBJ1-2; D is perhaps TRBD1 (5 bases). V was pared by 3 bases and J by 5 bases, with 16 bases between. There are 15 residues in the CDR3. From germline, CDR1 is LGHNA and CDR2 YNFKEQ.

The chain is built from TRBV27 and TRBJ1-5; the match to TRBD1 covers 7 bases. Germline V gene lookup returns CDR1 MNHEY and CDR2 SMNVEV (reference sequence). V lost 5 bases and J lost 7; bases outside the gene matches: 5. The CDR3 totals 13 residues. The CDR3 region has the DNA TGTGCCAGCAGTACCGACAGGGAACAGCCCCAGCATTTT. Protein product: CASSTDREQPQHF.

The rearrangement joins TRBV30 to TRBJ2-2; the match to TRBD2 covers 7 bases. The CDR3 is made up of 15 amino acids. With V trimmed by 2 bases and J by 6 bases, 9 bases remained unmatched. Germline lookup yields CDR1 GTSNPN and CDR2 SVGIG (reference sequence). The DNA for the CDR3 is TGTGCCTGGAGTAACCCCCCCCTAGCGGCCGGGGAGCTGTTTTTT. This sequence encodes CAWSNPPLAAGELFF.